The entry below describes one T cell receptor (beta chain). Its antigen remains unknown. Libraries were prepared by immunoSEQ multiplex PCR; TCRdb keeps only in-frame clonotypes and omits some of them. The table shows about 680,000 clones, with about 91% occurring only once. The naive CD8 subset, CD45RO-negative cells positively selected for CCR7, excluded terminally differentiated effector memory CD45RA+ cells. This CDR3 has 15 residues. With 5 bases clipped from V and 7 bases from J, the junction kept 10 bases outside the gene matches. CDR1 is SGHVS and CDR2 is FNYEAQ in the germline V gene. This record belongs to a study of shared clonotypes between healthy human individuals. Overall study context: Ranging from 18 to 49 in age, donors were a couple of women and three men.

Study-wide points: Estimated richness values were generally larger in naive subsets than in memory subsets.

This chain links TRBV7-6 with TRBJ2-7; 11 nucleotides agree with TRBD2. The clonotype originates from a man younger than 45 in good health. Specimen: naive CD8+ T cells sorted from blood. The CDR3 is CASSPSGGTLGEQYF. CDR3 DNA sequence: TGTGCCAGCAGCCCTAGCGGGGGGACCCTGGGGGAGCAGTACTTC.